A few counts support the clone carrying this T cell receptor (beta chain). Its antigen is not known. The CDR3 is made up of 14 amino acids. V was pared by 1 base and J by 5 bases, with 10 bases between. In germline, CDR1 is SSHAT, CDR2 FNYEAQ (reference sequence). 5'RACE template switching added a universal primer site and UMIs to TCR cDNA. TCRdb re-called the 5' RACE reads through MiXCR, storing one row per CDR3 protein. The table records about 370,000 distinct CDR3 sequences, 11% of them present only once. This record comes from a study of T cells after yellow fever vaccination. Study as a whole: Low-cell-number fractions were prepared with SMART-Seq v4 Ultra Low Input.

General study points: Researchers report a weaker secondary response that nonetheless peaked faster, day 5 versus 15. Reappearing after the booster were most of the clones from primary vaccination (almost 97% CD4, 88% CD8).

The chain links TRBV7-7 to TRBJ2-3; maybe TRBD2 (5 bases). The sequence was obtained from a man in his late teens or twenties who received the YFV17D yellow fever vaccine. This material consisted of PBMCs, taken on the day of the first yellow fever vaccination. The CDR3 region is CASSLGPREDTQYF. CDR3 coding DNA: TGTGCCAGCAGCTTAGGTCCTCGGGAAGATACGCAGTATTTT. Complete variable domain (other parts from reference TRBV7-7 and TRBJ2-3): GAGVSQSPRYKVTKRGQDVTLRCDPISSHATLYWYQQALGQGPEFLTYFNYEAQPDKSGLPSDRFSAERPEGSISTLTIQRTEQRDSAMYRCASSLGPREDTQYFGPGTRLTVL.